This record concerns one TCR beta chain sequence. Its antigen is undetermined. Those with chemo-refractory metastatic non-small-cell lung cancer were treated with focal radiation combined with CTLA-4 blockade using ipilimumab. The V segment lost 3 bases and the J segment 6 bases; nucleotides outside the gene matches: 9. CDR1 is GTSNPN, CDR2 SVGIG, per germline (reference sequence). The CDR3 covers 15 residues. The sample is drawn from a study of radiotherapy plus CTLA-4 blockade in lung cancer. In the study overall: Approximately 18% of patients responded objectively, and roughly 34% achieved disease control. Whole-study findings and limits: Blood TCR clones of tumor origin expanded after radiotherapy plus ipilimumab.

The table came from immunoSEQ multiplex PCR; TCRdb's copy has only in-frame clones and leaves some out. The data hold tens of thousands of clones, with roughly 77% observed a single time. The sequence was obtained from a human donor with non-small cell lung cancer who had a complete response to radiotherapy plus ipilimumab. The material sequenced was peripheral blood, taken from a patient treated with radiotherapy plus ipilimumab. The rearrangement uses TRBV30 and TRBJ2-5; 11 nucleotides line up with TRBD2. Written as DNA, the CDR3 is TGTGCCTGGAGATCACCGACTAGCGGGACGCAGACCCAGTACTTC. Encoded protein: CAWRSPTSGTQTQYF.